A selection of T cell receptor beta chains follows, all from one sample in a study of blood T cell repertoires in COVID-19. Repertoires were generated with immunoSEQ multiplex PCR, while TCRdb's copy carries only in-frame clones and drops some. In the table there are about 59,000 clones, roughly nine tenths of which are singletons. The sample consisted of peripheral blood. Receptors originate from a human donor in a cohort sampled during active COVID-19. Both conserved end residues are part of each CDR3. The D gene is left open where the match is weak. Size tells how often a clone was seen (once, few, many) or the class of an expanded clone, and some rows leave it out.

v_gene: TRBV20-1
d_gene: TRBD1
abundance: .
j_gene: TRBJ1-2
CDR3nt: TGCAGTGCTGACAGGGTCTGGGGCTACACCTTC
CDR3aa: CSADRVWGYTF

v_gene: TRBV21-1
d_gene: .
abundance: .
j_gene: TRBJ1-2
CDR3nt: TGTGCCAGCAGCGGCCGACAGGACTTCAACTATGGCTACACCTTC
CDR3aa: CASSGRQDFNYGYTF

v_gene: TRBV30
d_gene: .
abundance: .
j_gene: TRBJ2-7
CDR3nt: TGTGCCTGGAGTCCTCCGACTAGTAGGGCCTACGAGCAGTACTTC
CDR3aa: CAWSPPTSRAYEQYF

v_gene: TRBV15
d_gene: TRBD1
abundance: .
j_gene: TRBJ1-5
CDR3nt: TGTGCCACCAGCAGAGCCGGGACAGGGGACCAGCCCCAGCATTTT
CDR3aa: CATSRAGTGDQPQHF

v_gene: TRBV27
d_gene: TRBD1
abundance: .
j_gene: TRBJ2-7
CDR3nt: TGTGCCAGCAGCCCCGGGCGGACAGGGAGTGTTTACGAGCAGTACTTC
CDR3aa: CASSPGRTGSVYEQYF

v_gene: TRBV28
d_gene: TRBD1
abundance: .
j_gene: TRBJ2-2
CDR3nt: TGTGCCACCGGCTCGATGCGGGACAGGGGTTCCACCGGGGAGCTGTTTTTT
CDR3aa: CATGSMRDRGSTGELFF

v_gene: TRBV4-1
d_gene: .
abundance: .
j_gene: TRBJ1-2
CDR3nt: TGCGCCAGCAGCCAAGAACAGCTTCGGGGTGCATACTATGGCTACACCTTC
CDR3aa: CASSQEQLRGAYYGYTF

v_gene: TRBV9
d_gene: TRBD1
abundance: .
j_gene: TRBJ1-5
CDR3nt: TGTGCCAGCAGCGCCAGGGGGTATAGCAATCAGCCCCAGCATTTT
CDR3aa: CASSARGYSNQPQHF

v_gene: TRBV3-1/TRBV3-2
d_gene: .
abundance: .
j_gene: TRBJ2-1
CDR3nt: TGTGCCAGCAGCCAGCGGGATCTACTCAATGAGCAGTTCTTC
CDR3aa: CASSQRDLLNEQFF

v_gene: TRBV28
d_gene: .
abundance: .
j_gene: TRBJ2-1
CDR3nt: TGTGCCAGCAGTTTCGGGGAGAATGAGCAGTTCTTC
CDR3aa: CASSFGENEQFF

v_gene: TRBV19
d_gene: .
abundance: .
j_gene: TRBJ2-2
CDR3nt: TGTGCCAGTAGTATAGCAACGGGACTTAACACCGGGGAGCTGTTTTTT
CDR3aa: CASSIATGLNTGELFF

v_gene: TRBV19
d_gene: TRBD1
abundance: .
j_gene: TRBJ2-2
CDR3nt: TGTGCCAGTAGAACCCGGACAGGGACAAACACCGGGGAGCTGTTTTTT
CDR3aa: CASRTRTGTNTGELFF

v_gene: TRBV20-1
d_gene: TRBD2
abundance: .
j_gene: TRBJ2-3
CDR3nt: TGCAGTGGGGGGGGAGATACGCAGTATTTT
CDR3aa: CSGGGDTQYF

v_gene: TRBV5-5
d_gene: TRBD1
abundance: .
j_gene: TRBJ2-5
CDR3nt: TGTGCCAGCAGTTGGGGCAGGGGGCTGGAGACCCAGTACTTC
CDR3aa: CASSWGRGLETQYF

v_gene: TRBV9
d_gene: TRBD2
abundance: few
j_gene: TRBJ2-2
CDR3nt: TGTGCCAGCAGCTCTCGGACTAGCGGGGGGTCGTTCTCCGGGGAGCTGTTTTTT
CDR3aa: CASSSRTSGGSFSGELFF

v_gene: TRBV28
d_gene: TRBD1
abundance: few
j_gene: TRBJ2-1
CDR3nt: TGTGCCAGCAGGAACAGGGGGCTTGGTGAGCAGTTCTTC
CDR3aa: CASRNRGLGEQFF

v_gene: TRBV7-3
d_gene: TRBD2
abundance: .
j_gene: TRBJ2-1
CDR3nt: TGTGCCAGCAGCTTATTAGCGGGACCTTACAATGAGCAGTTCTTC
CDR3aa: CASSLLAGPYNEQFF

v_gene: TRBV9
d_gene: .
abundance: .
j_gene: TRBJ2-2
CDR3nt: TGTGCCAGCAGCGTAGCCAGGGTCACCGGGGAGCTGTTTTTT
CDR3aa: CASSVARVTGELFF

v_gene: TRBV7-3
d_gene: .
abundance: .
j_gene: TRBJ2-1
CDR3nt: TGTGCCAGCAGCTTACGAGGACAGAACAATGAGCAGTTCTTC
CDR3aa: CASSLRGQNNEQFF

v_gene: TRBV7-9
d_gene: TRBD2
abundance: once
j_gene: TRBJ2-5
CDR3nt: TGTGCCAGCAGCTTAACACTGGGGGGGTCAGAGACCCAGTACTTC
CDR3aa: CASSLTLGGSETQYF

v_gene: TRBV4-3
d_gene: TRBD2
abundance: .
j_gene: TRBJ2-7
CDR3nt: TGCGCCAGCAGCCAAGATGGGGGGGGTTACTACGAGCAGTACTTC
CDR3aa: CASSQDGGGYYEQYF

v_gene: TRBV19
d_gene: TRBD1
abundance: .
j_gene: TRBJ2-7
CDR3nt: TGTGCCAGTAGTAGACAGGGGCCATCCTACGAGCAGTACTTC
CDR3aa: CASSRQGPSYEQYF

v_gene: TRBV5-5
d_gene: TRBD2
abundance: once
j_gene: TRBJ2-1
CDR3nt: TGTGCCAGCAGCACAAGCGGGAGCTCCTACAATGAGCAGTTCTTC
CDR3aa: CASSTSGSSYNEQFF

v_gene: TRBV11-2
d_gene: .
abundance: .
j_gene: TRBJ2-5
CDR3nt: TGTGCCAGCAGCCCTCAGACAGCCTACCAAGAGACCCAGTACTTC
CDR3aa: CASSPQTAYQETQYF

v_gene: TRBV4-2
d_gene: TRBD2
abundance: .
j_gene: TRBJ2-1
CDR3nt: TGTGCCAGCAGCCAAGATGGACTAGCGGGAGTGCGGAATGAGCAGTTCTTC
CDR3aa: CASSQDGLAGVRNEQFF

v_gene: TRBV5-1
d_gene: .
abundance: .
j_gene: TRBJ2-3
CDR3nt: TGCGCCAGCAGCTTGAGCCTAGCCGGGGATACGCAGTATTTT
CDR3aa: CASSLSLAGDTQYF

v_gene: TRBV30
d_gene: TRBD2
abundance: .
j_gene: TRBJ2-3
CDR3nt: TGTGCCTGGAGTTGGCGGGGGGTCGGGCCAGATACGCAGTATTTT
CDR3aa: CAWSWRGVGPDTQYF